This paragraph covers one TCR beta chain sequence. Its antigen remains unidentified. The sample belongs to a study of cytomegalovirus exposure and HLA in healthy donors. Findings and caveats of the study: In terms of immune exposure information, only CMV serostatus was available. Reported results showed that the classifier diagnosed cytomegalovirus status with high specificity and sensitivity. A later look showed TCR association rates differing by HLA locus, highest for DRB1 and lowest for HLA-C. As was reported, the HLA-A and HLA-B alleles of most subjects were accurately predicted from TCR beta sequences.

V lost 7 bases and J lost 4, with 16 bases in between. The CDR3 runs 15 residues. CDR1 and CDR2 (germline): SNHLY, FYNNEI. The PCR used 60 Vbeta and 13 Jbeta primers. The repertoire was sequenced with immunoSEQ multiplex PCR; TCRdb's copy has only in-frame clones and lacks some. The data contain roughly 200,000 clones, less than 90% of them seen just once; the ten biggest clones take up less than 0.35%. Source material: PBMCs. The source is a woman aged 25 to 45 in good health and CMV-seronegative. The J gene is TRBJ2-2, the V gene TRBV2; D is perhaps TRBD1 (6 bases). DNA for the CDR3: TGTGCCAGCATTCGGTCCGGGACAACCACCGGGGAGCTGTTTTTT. It encodes CASIRSGTTTGELFF.